These 10 T cell receptor beta chains originate from one sample sequenced in a study of a mutant IDH1 vaccine in newly diagnosed glioma. The time point: week 23, last vaccination. Each dose of the vaccine consisted of 300 ug of mutant IDH1 20-mer peptide, with topical imiquimod. Some clones are missing from TCRdb's copy, which holds only in-frame ones; the method was immunoSEQ multiplex PCR. The sample carries about 82,000 clones, roughly 85% recorded once. Which antigens these TCRs recognize remains unknown. Sequenced here: PBMCs, sampled from a glioma patient whose treatment included an IDH1 peptide vaccine. Source of these receptors: a man aged 25 to 40 with glioma. Some clones in this sample may be carry-over from other donors' samples.

V is TRBV6-1 and J is TRBJ1-5; tentative D call: TRBD1 (5 bases). Germline V gene lookup returns CDR1 MNHNS and CDR2 SASEGT. Trimming stripped 1 base from V and 11 bases from J, with 15 bases between. This CDR3 spans 14 amino acids. CDR3 nucleotides: TGTGCCAGCAGTGAAGGGACAACTTGGGGGGCCCAGCATTTT. Translating it yields CASSEGTTWGAQHF.

V usage is TRBV5-1 and J usage is TRBJ1-2; maybe TRBD1 (5 bases). This CDR3 has 15 residues. Per the germline V gene, CDR1 is SGHRS and CDR2 is YFSETQ. V lost 0 bases, J lost 6 bases, and 15 bases lay in between. The CDR3 loop is CASSLGGGREHGYTF. In DNA, the CDR3 is TGCGCCAGCAGCTTGGGGGGAGGCAGGGAGCATGGCTACACCTTC.

The chain recombines TRBV19 with TRBJ1-5; D ambiguous. Germline CDR1 and CDR2: LNHDA and SQIVND (reference sequence). The CDR3 has 14 residues. V shed 2 bases and J shed 11 bases, with 16 bases lying between them. CDR3 DNA sequence: TGTGCCAGTAGTATATGGGCTACGGAAGTTTCCCAGCATTTT. It is translated as CASSIWATEVSQHF.

V gene TRBV4-1 combines with J gene TRBJ2-7, with 9 bases that match TRBD1. Losses at the gene ends were 5 bases for V and 0 bases for J; bases not matched to a gene: 5. In germline, CDR1 is MGHRA, CDR2 YSYEKL. This CDR3 spans 15 amino acids. The CDR3 is CASSTRDRDSYEQYF. CDR3 DNA sequence: TGCGCCAGCAGCACACGGGACAGGGACTCCTACGAGCAGTACTTC.

This clone came up many times. The chain carries TRBV4-2 and TRBJ2-1; possible D gene TRBD2, 6 bases. Trimming removed 6 bases at V and 1 base at J, with 13 bases between. Germline CDR1 and CDR2: LGHNA and YNFKEQ. The CDR3 has 15 residues. CDR3 region: CASSVTSPSYNEQFF. The DNA for the CDR3 is TGTGCCAGCAGTGTTACTAGCCCTTCCTACAATGAGCAGTTCTTC.

This clone has a single count. The chain links TRBV27 to TRBJ1-5, with D unclear. Germline CDR1 is MNHEY and CDR2 is SMNVEV (reference sequence). V was trimmed by 4 bases and J by 0 bases, leaving 10 bases between them. CDR3 length: 15 residues. DNA for the CDR3: TGTGCCAGCAGTTCACAGCCGTATAGCAATCAGCCCCAGCATTTT. Translated, it gives CASSSQPYSNQPQHF.

This clone was seen at least ten times. V is TRBV2 and J is TRBJ2-7, with 8 bases matching TRBD2. The length of the CDR3 is 15 residues. V shed 7 bases and J 4 bases; nucleotides not matched to a gene: 12. CDR1 is SNHLY, CDR2 FYNNEI, per germline. CDR3: CASTLREGYGYEQYF. Written as DNA, the CDR3 is TGTGCCAGCACCTTACGGGAGGGTTACGGGTACGAGCAGTACTTC.

This clone was counted a single time. The chain is built from TRBV10-3 and TRBJ1-1; tentatively, D is TRBD1 (5 bases). The germline V and J ends were trimmed by 10 bases and 1 base, with 13 bases remaining between them. The germline V gene has CDR1 ENHRY and CDR2 SYGVKD. This CDR3 has 13 amino acids. The chain's CDR3 is CASRQFQNTEAFF. Written as DNA, the CDR3 is TGTGCCAGTCGACAGTTTCAGAACACTGAAGCTTTCTTT.

The chain uses TRBV7-9 and TRBJ2-1; no firm D call. The V end lost 7 bases, the J end lost 7 bases, and 29 bases lay between the germline ends. This CDR3 has 18 residues. Looked up from germline, CDR1 is SEHNR and CDR2 is FQNEAQ (reference sequence). The CDR3 DNA sequence: TGTGCCAGCACCTCTCACGTTTTCGTTTCCAATAGAATTAATGAGCAGTTCTTC. Residues: CASTSHVFVSNRINEQFF.

The chain recombines TRBV2 with TRBJ2-5, with D perhaps TRBD1 or TRBD2 (6 bases each). The CDR3 covers 15 residues. The germline V and J ends were trimmed by 10 bases and 5 bases, with 23 bases remaining between them. Germline V gene lookup returns CDR1 SNHLY and CDR2 FYNNEI. CDR3 amino acids: CATRELGGRLETQYF. The CDR3 coding sequence is TGTGCCACCCGCGAGTTAGGGGGGCGGTTGGAGACCCAGTACTTC.